This TCR beta chain was obtained from a study of blood T cell repertoires in COVID-19. This CDR3 region has 16 residues. Per the germline V gene, CDR1 is SGHTA and CDR2 is FQGNSA. J gave up 0 bases and V 3 bases, and 5 bases lay outside the gene matches. Data came from immunoSEQ multiplex PCR; TCRdb stores just in-frame clones and leaves some out. The sample holds roughly 57,000 clones, approximately 79% seen once. J is TRBJ2-4 and V is TRBV7-2; 7 nucleotides align to TRBD2. Sequenced sample: peripheral blood. The receptor was derived from a man in his 60s with acute or convalescent COVID-19. CDR3 nucleotides: TGTGCCAGCAGCTTGGGGAGGGGTCTAGCCAAAAACATTCAGTACTTC. Translating it yields CASSLGRGLAKNIQYF.